This T cell receptor (beta chain) was identified in a study of cytomegalovirus exposure and HLA in healthy donors. V was clipped by 4 bases and J by 6 bases; unmatched bases: 8. In germline, CDR1 is SGHNT, CDR2 YYREEE (reference sequence). This CDR3 is built from 14 residues. For this clone: The target antigen is unknown.

Notes on the study in general: The study flagged approximately 180 TCR beta chains as cytomegalovirus-associated.

Some clones are missing from TCRdb's copy, which holds only in-frame ones; the method was immunoSEQ multiplex PCR. The sample has 250,000 to 300,000 clones, 86% seen once; the top ten hold roughly 1%. This clonotype originated in a woman between 18 and 30 years old in good health and CMV-seronegative. Specimen: PBMCs. The chain combines TRBV5-4 with TRBJ2-7, with 9 bases aligning to TRBD1. The CDR3, as DNA: TGTGCCAGCAGCGTGGACAGGGGAGAGTTCGAGCAGTACTTC. This translates into CASSVDRGEFEQYF.